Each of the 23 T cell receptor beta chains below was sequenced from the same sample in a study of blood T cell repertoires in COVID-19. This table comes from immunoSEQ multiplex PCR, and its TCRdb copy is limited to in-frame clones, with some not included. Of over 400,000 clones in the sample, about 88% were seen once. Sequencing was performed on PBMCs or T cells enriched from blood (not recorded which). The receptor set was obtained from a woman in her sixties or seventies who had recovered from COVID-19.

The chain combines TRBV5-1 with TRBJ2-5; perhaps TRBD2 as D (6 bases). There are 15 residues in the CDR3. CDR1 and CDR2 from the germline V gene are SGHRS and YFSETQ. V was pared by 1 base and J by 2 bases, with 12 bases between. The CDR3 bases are TGCGCCAGCAGCTTGACAGCGGGTCAACAAGAGACCCAGTACTTC. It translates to CASSLTAGQQETQYF.

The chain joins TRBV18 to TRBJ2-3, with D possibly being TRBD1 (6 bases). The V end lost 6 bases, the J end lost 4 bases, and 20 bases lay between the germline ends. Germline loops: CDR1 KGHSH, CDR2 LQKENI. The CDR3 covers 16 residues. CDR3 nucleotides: TGTGCCAGCTCGACGGTTCAGGGGCAGGGCGCAGATACGCAGTATTTT. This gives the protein CASSTVQGQGADTQYF.

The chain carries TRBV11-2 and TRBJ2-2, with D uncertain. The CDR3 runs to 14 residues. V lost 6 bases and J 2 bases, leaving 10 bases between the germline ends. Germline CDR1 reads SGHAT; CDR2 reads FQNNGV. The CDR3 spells CASSFTDNTGELFF. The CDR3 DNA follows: TGTGCCAGCAGTTTCACAGATAACACCGGGGAGCTGTTTTTT.

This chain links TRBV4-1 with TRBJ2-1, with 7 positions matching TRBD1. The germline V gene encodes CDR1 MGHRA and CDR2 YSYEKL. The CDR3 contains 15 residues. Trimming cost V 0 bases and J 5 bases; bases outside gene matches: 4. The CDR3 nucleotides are TGCGCCAGCAGCCAAGACCGACAGGGACACAATGAGCAGTTCTTC. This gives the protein CASSQDRQGHNEQFF.

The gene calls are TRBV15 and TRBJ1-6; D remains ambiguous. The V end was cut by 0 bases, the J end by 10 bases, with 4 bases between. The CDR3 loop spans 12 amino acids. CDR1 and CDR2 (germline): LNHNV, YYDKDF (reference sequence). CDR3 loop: CATSRDISPLHF. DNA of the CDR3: TGTGCCACCAGCAGAGATATCTCACCCCTCCACTTT.

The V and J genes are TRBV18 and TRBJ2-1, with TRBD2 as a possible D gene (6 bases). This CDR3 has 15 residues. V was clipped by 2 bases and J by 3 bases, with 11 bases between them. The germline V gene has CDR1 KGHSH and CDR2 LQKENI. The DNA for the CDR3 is TGTGCCAGCTCACCAGGCTGGGGGGTCTACAATGAGCAGTTCTTC. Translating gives CASSPGWGVYNEQFF.

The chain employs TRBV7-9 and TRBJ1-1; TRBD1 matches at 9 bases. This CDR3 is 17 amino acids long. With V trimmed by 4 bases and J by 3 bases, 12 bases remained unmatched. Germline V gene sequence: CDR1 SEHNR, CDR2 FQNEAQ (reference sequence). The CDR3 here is CASSSRRTGEEYTEAFF. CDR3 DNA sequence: TGTGCCAGCAGCTCTAGAAGGACAGGGGAGGAGTACACTGAAGCTTTCTTT.

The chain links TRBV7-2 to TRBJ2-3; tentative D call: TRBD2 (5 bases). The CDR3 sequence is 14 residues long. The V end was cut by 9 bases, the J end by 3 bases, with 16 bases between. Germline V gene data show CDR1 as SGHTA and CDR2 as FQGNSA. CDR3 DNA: TGTGCCAGTCTCCGAGGGCCCTTAACAGATACGCAGTATTTT. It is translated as CASLRGPLTDTQYF.

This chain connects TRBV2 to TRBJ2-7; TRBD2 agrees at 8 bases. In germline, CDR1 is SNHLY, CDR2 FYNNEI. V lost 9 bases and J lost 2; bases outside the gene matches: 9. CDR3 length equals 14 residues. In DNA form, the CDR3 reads TGTGCCAGTACCCCCGGGGGGGCGGCCTACGAGCAGTACTTC. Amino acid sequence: CASTPGGAAYEQYF. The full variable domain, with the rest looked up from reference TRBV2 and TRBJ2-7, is EPEVTQTPSHQVTQMGQEVILRCVPISNHLYFYWYRQILGQKVEFLVSFYNNEISEKSEIFDDQFSVERPDGSNFTLKIRSTKLEDSAMYFCASTPGGAAYEQYFGPGTRLTVT.

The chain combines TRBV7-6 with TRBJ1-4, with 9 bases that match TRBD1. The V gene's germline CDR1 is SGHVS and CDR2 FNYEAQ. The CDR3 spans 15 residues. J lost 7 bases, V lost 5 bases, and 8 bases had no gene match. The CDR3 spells CASSDSGQGSEKLFF. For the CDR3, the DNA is TGTGCCAGCAGCGACTCGGGACAGGGAAGTGAAAAACTGTTTTTT.

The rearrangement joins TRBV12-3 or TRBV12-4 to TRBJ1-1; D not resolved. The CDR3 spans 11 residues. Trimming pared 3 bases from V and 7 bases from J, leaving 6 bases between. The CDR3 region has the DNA TGTGCCAGCAGTTTGCGAGGTGAAGCTTTCTTT. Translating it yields CASSLRGEAFF.

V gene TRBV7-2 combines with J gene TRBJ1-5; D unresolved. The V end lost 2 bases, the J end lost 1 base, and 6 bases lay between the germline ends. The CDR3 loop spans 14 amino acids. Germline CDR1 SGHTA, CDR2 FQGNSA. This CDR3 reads CASSLKLSNQPQHF. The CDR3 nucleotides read TGTGCCAGCAGCTTAAAGCTAAGCAATCAGCCCCAGCATTTT.

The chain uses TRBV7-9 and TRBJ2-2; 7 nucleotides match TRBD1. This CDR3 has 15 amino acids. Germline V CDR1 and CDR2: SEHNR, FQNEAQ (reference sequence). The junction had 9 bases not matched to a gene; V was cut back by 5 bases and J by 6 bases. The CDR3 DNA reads TGTGCCAGCAGCCCGAGGGGGCGGGTTGCCGGGGAGCTGTTTTTT. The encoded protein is CASSPRGRVAGELFF.

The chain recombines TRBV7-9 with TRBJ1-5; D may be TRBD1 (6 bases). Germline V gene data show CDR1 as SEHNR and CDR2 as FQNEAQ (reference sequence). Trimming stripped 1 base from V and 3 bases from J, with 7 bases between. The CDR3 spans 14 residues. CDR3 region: CASSLGTVNQPQHF. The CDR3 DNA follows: TGTGCCAGCAGCTTAGGGACAGTCAATCAGCCCCAGCATTTT.

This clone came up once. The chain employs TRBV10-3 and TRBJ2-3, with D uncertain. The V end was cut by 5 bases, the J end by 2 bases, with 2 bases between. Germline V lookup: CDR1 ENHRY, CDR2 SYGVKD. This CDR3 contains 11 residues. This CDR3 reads CAISYTDTQYF. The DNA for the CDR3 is TGTGCCATCAGTTACACAGATACGCAGTATTTT.

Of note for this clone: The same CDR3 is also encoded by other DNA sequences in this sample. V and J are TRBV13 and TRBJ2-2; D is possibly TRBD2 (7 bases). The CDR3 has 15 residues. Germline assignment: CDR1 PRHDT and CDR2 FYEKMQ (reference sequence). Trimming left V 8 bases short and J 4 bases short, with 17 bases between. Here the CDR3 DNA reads TGTGCCAGCTCCCGGGGGGCGAAGGGCACCGGGGAGCTGTTTTTT. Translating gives CASSRGAKGTGELFF.

The CDR3 DNA follows: TGTGCCAGCAGGCTGGGGACTGTCACCGGGGAGCTGTTTTTT. Translating it yields CASRLGTVTGELFF. The chain is built from TRBV25-1 and TRBJ2-2; D perhaps matches TRBD2 (6 bases). Trimming removed 6 bases at V and 4 bases at J, with 12 bases between. This CDR3 region has 14 residues. CDR1 is MGHDK and CDR2 is SYGVNS in the germline V gene.

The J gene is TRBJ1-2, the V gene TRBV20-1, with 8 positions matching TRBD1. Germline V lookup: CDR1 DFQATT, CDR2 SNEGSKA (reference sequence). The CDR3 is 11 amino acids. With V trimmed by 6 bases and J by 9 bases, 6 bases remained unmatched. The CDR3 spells CSASGQGSYTF. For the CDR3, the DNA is TGCAGTGCGTCCGGACAGGGAAGCTACACCTTC.

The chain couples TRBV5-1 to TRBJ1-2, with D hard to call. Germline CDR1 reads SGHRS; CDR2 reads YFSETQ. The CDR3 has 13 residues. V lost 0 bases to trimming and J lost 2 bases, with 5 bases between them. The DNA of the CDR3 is TGCGCCAGCAGCTTGGGGGAGAACTATGGCTACACCTTC. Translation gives CASSLGENYGYTF. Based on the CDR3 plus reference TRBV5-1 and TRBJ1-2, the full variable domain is KAGVTQTPRYLIKTRGQQVTLSCSPISGHRSVSWYQQTPGQGLQFLFEYFSETQRNKGNFPGRFSGRQFSNSRSEMNVSTLELGDSALYLCASSLGENYGYTFGSGTRLTVV.

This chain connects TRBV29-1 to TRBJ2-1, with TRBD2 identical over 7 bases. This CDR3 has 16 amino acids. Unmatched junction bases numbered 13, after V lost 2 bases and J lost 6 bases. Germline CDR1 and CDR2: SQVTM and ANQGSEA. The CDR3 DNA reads TGCAGCGTTGAATTGCGAGTTAGCGGGCCGGGCAATGAGCAGTTCTTC. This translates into CSVELRVSGPGNEQFF.

The CDR3 coding sequence is TGTGCCAGCTCGAGGGGGCAAAAATTAGGGCAGTACTTC. Its protein is CASSRGQKLGQYF. This chain links TRBV27 with TRBJ2-7, with 7 bases lining up with TRBD1. The V gene's germline CDR1 is MNHEY and CDR2 SMNVEV (reference sequence). The CDR3 runs to 13 residues. With V trimmed by 8 bases and J by 9 bases, 13 bases remained unmatched.

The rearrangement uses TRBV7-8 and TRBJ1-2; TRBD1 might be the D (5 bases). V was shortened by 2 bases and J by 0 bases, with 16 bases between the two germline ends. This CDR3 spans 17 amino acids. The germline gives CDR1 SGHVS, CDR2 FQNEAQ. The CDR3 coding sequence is TGTGCCAGCAGCTTATCCGGGACGGCGGGAGCTAACTATGGCTACACCTTC. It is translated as CASSLSGTAGANYGYTF.

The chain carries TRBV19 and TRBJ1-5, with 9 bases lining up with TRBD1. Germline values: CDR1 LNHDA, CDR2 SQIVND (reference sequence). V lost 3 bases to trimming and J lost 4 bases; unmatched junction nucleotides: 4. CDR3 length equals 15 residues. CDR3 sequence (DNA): TGTGCCAGTAGTATCCGGGACAGGGCAAATCAGCCCCAGCATTTT. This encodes CASSIRDRANQPQHF.